These 17 T cell receptor beta chains originate from one sample sequenced in a study of neurological immune-mediated disorders. TCRdb independently ran MiXCR on the 5' RACE reads; one entry per CDR3 protein. The top ten clones hold less than 8.5% of a sample with tens of thousands of distinct CDR3 sequences, approximately 12% of them seen once. Time point specified: longitudinal time-point 1 (baseline). The sample taken for sequencing was PBMCs. Receptor source: a male donor with HTLV-1-associated myelopathy (HAM/TSP).

This clonotype was detected ten times or more. V and J are TRBV5-5 and TRBJ1-1; tentative D call: TRBD1 (6 bases). The CDR3 runs 14 residues. Deletions cut 5 bases from V and 5 bases from J, with 16 bases between. In germline, CDR1 is SGHKS, CDR2 YYEKEE (reference sequence). The CDR3 DNA sequence: TGTGCCAGCAGAGGGACCAGGGGTAGGACTGAAGCTTTCTTT. It yields the protein CASRGTRGRTEAFF.

This clonotype was counted many times. The rearrangement joins TRBV7-9 to TRBJ2-3; 7 positions agree with TRBD1. This CDR3 comprises 16 residues. The V gene end was trimmed by 5 bases and the J gene end by 1 base; junction bases not matched to a gene: 9. Germline V gene sequence: CDR1 SEHNR, CDR2 FQNEAQ (reference sequence). The CDR3 region is CASSQKTGSGTDTQYF. In DNA, the CDR3 is TGTGCCAGCAGCCAGAAGACAGGGTCGGGCACAGATACGCAGTATTTT.

The chain combines TRBV5-1 with TRBJ2-7; TRBD1 aligns across 9 bases. The CDR3 has 14 amino acids. Germline V gives CDR1 SGHRS, CDR2 YFSETQ. V lost 3 bases to trimming and J lost 4 bases; unmatched junction nucleotides: 5. This chain's CDR3 is CASSWDRAVYEQYF. The CDR3 nucleotides are TGCGCCAGCAGCTGGGACAGGGCTGTTTACGAGCAGTACTTC.

This clonotype was picked up many times. The DNA of the CDR3 is TGTGCCAGCAGCCCCCGGGGCCTAAGCTCCTACAATGAGCAGTTCTTC. As protein: CASSPRGLSSYNEQFF. The rearrangement uses TRBV5-6 and TRBJ2-1; D assignment may be TRBD1 or TRBD2 (5 bases each). The CDR3 covers 16 residues. Germline V lookup: CDR1 SGHDT, CDR2 YYEEEE. The V end lost 4 bases, the J end lost 0 bases, and 14 bases lay between the germline ends.

This clonotype appeared many times. Here the CDR3 reads CASSREDREEETQYF. CDR3 bases: TGCGCCAGCAGTCGGGAGGACAGGGAGGAAGAGACCCAGTACTTC. V and J are TRBV5-1 and TRBJ2-5; possible D gene TRBD1, 8 bases. Germline V gene sequence: CDR1 SGHRS, CDR2 YFSETQ. The CDR3 has 15 amino acids. The V and J ends lost 5 bases and 3 bases respectively, with 17 bases between them.

The table lists this clonotype with many counts. CDR3 in amino acids: CSVYSGGTDTQYF. The CDR3 DNA sequence: TGCAGCGTTTATAGCGGGGGCACAGATACGCAGTATTTT. The rearrangement joins TRBV29-1 to TRBJ2-3; 8 bases align to TRBD2. J gave up 1 base and V 5 bases, and 2 bases lay outside the gene matches. CDR1 and CDR2 from the germline V gene are SQVTM and ANQGSEA. The CDR3 runs 13 residues.

This clonotype was seen ten or more times. The rearrangement joins TRBV5-1 to TRBJ1-2, with D possibly being TRBD1 (6 bases). This CDR3 has 13 amino acids. V was cut by 4 bases and J by 5 bases, with 12 bases left in between. CDR1 is SGHRS and CDR2 is YFSETQ in the germline V gene. CDR3 residues: CASSRDTTYGYTF. CDR3 coding DNA: TGCGCCAGCAGCCGGGACACAACTTATGGCTACACCTTC.

Ten or more counts support this clonotype. This chain links TRBV10-3 with TRBJ1-6; D is uncertain. The CDR3 consists of 17 residues. V was cut by 0 bases and J by 5 bases, with 14 bases left in between. CDR1 and CDR2 (germline): ENHRY, SYGVKD. The CDR3 bases are TGTGCCATCAGTGAGTCCGGGATGGGCAGAAATAATTCACCCCTCCACTTT. Its protein is CAISESGMGRNNSPLHF.

This clonotype was found many times. The V gene is TRBV5-1, the J gene TRBJ1-5; 7 nucleotides match TRBD1. This CDR3 spans 14 amino acids. Germline V gene data show CDR1 as SGHRS and CDR2 as YFSETQ. The V and J ends lost 2 bases and 3 bases, in that order; junction bases with no gene match: 2. The CDR3 DNA reads as TGCGCCAGCAGCTTAGGGACAGTCAATCAGCCCCAGCATTTT. Translation gives CASSLGTVNQPQHF.

This clonotype was observed a few times. It may be a read error: a sequence one base away is much more abundant. The chain couples TRBV5-1 to TRBJ2-7, with TRBD1 matching 7 bases. V lost 0 bases and J lost 5; bases outside the gene matches: 8. This CDR3 spans 15 amino acids. CDR1 SGHRS and CDR2 YFSETQ come from the germline V gene. CDR3 bases: TGCGCCAGCAGCTTGGAGGGGGACAGTACCAACGAGCAGTACTTC. It translates to CASSLEGDSTNEQYF.

This clonotype was found many times. V and J are TRBV6-6 and TRBJ1-5; unclear D gene. V was pared by 2 bases and J by 1 base, with 6 bases between. This CDR3 region has 14 residues. The germline V gene encodes CDR1 MNHNY and CDR2 SVGAGI (reference sequence). CDR3 amino acids: CASSYSRSNQPQHF. The CDR3 DNA follows: TGTGCCAGCAGTTACAGCCGGAGCAATCAGCCCCAGCATTTT.

The genes are TRBV5-1 and TRBJ1-1; no clear D. CDR3 length equals 11 residues. V dropped 4 bases and J dropped 6 bases, with 7 bases sitting between them. Germline CDR1 reads SGHRS; CDR2 reads YFSETQ. The CDR3 DNA follows: TGCGCCAGCAGCGAGGGCCCTGAAGCTTTCTTT. This translates into CASSEGPEAFF.

This clonotype was counted at least ten times. The chain links TRBV5-1 to TRBJ2-7, with 10 nucleotides matching TRBD1. V shed 1 base and J 4 bases; nucleotides not matched to a gene: 5. CDR3 size: 15 residues. Germline V lookup: CDR1 SGHRS, CDR2 YFSETQ. CDR3 DNA sequence: TGCGCCAGCAGCTTGCAGGGACAGGGGAATTACGAGCAGTACTTC. It yields the protein CASSLQGQGNYEQYF.

This rearrangement joins TRBV5-4 to TRBJ2-2, with D tentatively TRBD1 (6 bases). V lost 0 bases and J 5 bases, leaving 8 bases between the germline ends. Germline loops: CDR1 SGHNT, CDR2 YYREEE (reference sequence). This CDR3 is 14 amino acids long. As DNA, the CDR3 is TGTGCCAGCAGCTTGGCGCAGGGGACCGGGGAGCTGTTTTTT. Translation: CASSLAQGTGELFF.

This clonotype was observed many times. In DNA, the CDR3 is TGTGCCAGCAGTTCTGGGGACGGCCGCTACGAGCAGTACTTC. It yields the protein CASSSGDGRYEQYF. This sequence joins TRBV12-3 or TRBV12-4 and TRBJ2-7; possibly TRBD1 or TRBD2 for D (5 bases each). V shed 4 bases and J shed 3 bases, with 13 bases lying between them. The CDR3 consists of 14 residues.

This clonotype has ten or more counts. The chain has TRBV4-2 and TRBJ2-4, with TRBD1 identical over 7 bases. CDR3 length: 18 amino acids. V shed 1 base, J shed 0 bases, and the junction held 9 bases outside the gene matches. CDR1 LGHNA and CDR2 YNFKEQ come from the germline V gene. CDR3 loop: CASSQVRGQEGAKNIQYF. The CDR3 nucleotides read TGTGCCAGCAGCCAAGTAAGGGGGCAGGAAGGAGCCAAAAACATTCAGTACTTC.

This clonotype appeared many times. The chain employs TRBV4-3 and TRBJ2-2; maybe TRBD1 (6 bases). This CDR3 has 18 residues. Trimming took off 2 bases at V and 2 bases at J, with 18 bases between the two ends. The V gene's germline CDR1 is LGHNA and CDR2 YSLEER. The CDR3 sequence is CASSQLNGAGTNTGELFF. As DNA, the CDR3 is TGCGCCAGCAGCCAACTAAACGGGGCAGGGACAAACACCGGGGAGCTGTTTTTT.